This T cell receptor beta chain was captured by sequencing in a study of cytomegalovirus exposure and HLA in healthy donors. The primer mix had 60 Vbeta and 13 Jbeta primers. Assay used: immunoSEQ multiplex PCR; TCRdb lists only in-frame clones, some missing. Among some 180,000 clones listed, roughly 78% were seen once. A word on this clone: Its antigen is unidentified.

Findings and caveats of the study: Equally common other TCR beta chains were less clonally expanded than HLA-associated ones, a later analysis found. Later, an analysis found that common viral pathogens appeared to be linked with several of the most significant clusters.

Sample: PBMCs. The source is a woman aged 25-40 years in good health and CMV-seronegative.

The CDR3, as DNA: TGTGCCATCAGTGGGCCGAATCAGCCCCAGCATTTT. It yields the protein CAISGPNQPQHF. The chain links TRBV10-3 to TRBJ1-5; D gene unclear. The CDR3 has 12 amino acids. The V and J ends lost 4 bases and 4 bases respectively, with 5 bases between them. CDR1 is ENHRY, CDR2 SYGVKD, per germline.